This entry describes one TCR beta chain. The target of this receptor is not known. No much larger clonotype is one base removed from it; base qualities were not supplied. The germline V gene encodes CDR1 PRHDT and CDR2 FYEKMQ (reference sequence). The CDR3 numbers 14 residues from cysteine through phenylalanine. The retained sequence is limited to the CDR3, 42 bases, with the frame set at the first base. The junction carries 6 bases between V and J, which are trimmed by 3 bases and 3 bases respectively. This sample was included in a study of T cells in localized non-small cell lung cancer (TCRdb year 2020). With regard to the full study: The study examined T cell repertoires in approximately 240 patients with early-stage NSCLC and compared tumors with uninvolved tumor-adjacent lungs. The cohort comprised roughly 220 treatment-naïve NSCLC patients with resected, localized lung tumors. NSCLC patients had a mean age of roughly 64 years, and 129 were male and 107 female.

At diagnosis, tumor, uninvolved tumor-adjacent lung and peripheral blood were collected and then preserved as a mix of FFPE and fresh-frozen material. For TCR repertoire profiling, blood samples were analyzed in the form of peripheral blood mononuclear cells. The immunoSEQ Assay was used to sequence TCR beta CDR3 regions from DNA. The published analysis was carried out like this. To compute T cell density, TCR beta template counts were normalized to usable DNA, which was estimated by amplifying housekeeping genes. Richness was estimated with the preseqR package, extrapolating to 400,000 templates for PBMC samples and 120,000 templates for tissue samples. Clonality was calculated as one minus Pielou's evenness. Differential abundance testing on productive amino-acid clonotypes, with a minimum total count of 5 and an alpha of 0.1, was used to identify tissue-enriched TCRs. The Jaccard Index and the Morisita Overlap Index were used to quantify repertoire overlap between compartments. GLIPH grouped TCR beta CDR3s together with public tetramer-defined viral CDR3s, and a viral motif had to include at least three viral sequences and also show V-gene enrichment. Not all clones reach the TCRdb copy of this immuneACCESS table, which keeps in-frame sequences only. Checked studies attribute under half of the gap to unresolved V genes and leave the rest unexplained. V and J calls and clone size are given by that table; D and trimming were obtained from the DNA. The sample table holds around 78,000 clones, of which approximately 90% were seen once. Of the sample, 20% to 25% falls within the top ten clones.

Broad study findings and their caveats: Since the design was exploratory, TCR variables were selected using unadjusted p-values with no false-discovery rate correction. Of the top 100 tumor clones, a median of approximately 60 were detected in paired uninvolved adjacent lung; over 25 were also among that lung's top 100. Because multi-region tumor sequencing was not performed, intratumor heterogeneity could not be ruled out. Higher T cell density in blood was associated with longer overall survival, whereas higher clonality in adjacent lung was associated with shorter survival. Uninvolved tumor-adjacent lung showed the highest T cell clonality, higher than tumor, which suggests more focused antigenic responses in the uninvolved tumor-adjacent lung.

Rearrangement joined TRBV13 to TRBJ2-6, with no D gene named confidently. The TCR originated in a woman aged 40-75 years with stage I squamous cell lung carcinoma. The specimen was peripheral blood, collected before any cancer treatment. The DNA sequence is TGTGCCAGCAGCTTCAGACTTGGGGCCAACGTCCTGACTTTC. It translates as CASSFRLGANVLTF.